This T cell receptor beta chain is drawn from a study of monozygotic twins with inflammatory bowel disease. Per germline, CDR1 SGHKS and CDR2 YYEKEE (reference sequence). This CDR3 region has 18 residues. The unique tags termed UMIs, each holding a 6-nucleotide sample barcode, were added by means of template switching. TCRdb re-called the 5' RACE reads, yielding one record per CDR3 amino acid sequence without DNA. The sample's table shows approximately 390,000 distinct CDR3 sequences. This receptor was obtained from a human donor with ulcerative colitis or Crohn's disease, or a healthy co-twin of an affected twin (not recorded which). The source material was blood. The gene calls are TRBV5-5 and TRBJ2-2; the D call from TCRdb, TRBD2, cannot be confirmed without DNA. The CDR3 protein is CASSLLSPPGLKTGELFF.